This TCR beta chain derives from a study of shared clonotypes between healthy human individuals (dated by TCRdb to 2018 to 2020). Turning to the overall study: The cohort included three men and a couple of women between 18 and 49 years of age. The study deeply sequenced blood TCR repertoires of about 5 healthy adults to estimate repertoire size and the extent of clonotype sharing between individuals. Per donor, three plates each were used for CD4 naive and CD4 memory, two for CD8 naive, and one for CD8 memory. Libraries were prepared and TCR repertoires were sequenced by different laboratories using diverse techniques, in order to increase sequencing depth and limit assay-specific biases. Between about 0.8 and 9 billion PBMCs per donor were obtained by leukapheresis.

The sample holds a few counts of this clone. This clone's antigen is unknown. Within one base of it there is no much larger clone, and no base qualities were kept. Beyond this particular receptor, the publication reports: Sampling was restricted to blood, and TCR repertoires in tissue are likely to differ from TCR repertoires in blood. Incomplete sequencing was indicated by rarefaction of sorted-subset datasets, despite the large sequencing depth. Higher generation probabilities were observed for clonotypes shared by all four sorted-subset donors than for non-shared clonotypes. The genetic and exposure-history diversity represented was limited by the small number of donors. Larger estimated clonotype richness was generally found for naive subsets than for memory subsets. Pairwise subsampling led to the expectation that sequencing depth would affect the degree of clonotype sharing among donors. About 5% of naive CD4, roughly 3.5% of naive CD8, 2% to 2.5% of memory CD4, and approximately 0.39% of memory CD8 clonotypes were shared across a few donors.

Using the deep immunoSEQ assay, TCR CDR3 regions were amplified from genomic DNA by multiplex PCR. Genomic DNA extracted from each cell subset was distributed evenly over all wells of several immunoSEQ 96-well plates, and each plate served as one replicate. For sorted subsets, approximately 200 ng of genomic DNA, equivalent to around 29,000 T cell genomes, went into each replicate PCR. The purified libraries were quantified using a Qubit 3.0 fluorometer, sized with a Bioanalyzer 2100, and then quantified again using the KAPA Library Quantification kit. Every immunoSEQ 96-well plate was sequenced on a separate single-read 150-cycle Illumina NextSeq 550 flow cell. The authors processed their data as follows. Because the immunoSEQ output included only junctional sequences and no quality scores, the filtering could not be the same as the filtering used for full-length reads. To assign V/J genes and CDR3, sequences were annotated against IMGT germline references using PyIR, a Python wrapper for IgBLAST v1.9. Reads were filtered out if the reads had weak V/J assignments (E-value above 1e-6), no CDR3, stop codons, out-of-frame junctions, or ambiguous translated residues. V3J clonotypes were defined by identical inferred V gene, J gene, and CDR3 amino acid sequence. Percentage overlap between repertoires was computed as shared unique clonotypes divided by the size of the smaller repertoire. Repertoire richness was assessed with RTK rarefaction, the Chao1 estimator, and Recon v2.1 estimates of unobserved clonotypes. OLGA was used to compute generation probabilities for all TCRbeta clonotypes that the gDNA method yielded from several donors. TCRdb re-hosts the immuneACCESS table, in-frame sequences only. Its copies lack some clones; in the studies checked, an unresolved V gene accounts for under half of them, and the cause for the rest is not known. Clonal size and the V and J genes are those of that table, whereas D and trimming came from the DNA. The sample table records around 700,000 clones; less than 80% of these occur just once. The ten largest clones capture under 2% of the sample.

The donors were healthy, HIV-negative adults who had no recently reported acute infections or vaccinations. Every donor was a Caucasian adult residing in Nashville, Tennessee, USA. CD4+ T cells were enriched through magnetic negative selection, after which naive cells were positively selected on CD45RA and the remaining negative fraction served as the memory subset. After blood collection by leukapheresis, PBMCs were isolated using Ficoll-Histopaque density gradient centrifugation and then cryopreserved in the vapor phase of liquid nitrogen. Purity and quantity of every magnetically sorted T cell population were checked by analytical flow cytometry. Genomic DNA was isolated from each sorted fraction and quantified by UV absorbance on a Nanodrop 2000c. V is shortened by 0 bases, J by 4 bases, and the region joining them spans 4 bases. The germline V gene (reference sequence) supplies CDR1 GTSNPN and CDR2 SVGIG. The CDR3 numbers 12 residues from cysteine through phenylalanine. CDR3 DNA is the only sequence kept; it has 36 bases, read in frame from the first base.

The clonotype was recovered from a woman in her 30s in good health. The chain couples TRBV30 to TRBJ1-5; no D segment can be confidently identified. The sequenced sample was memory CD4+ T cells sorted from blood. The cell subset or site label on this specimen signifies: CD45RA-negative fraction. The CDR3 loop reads CAWSVRNQPQHF. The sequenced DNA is TGTGCCTGGAGTGTACGGAATCAGCCCCAGCATTTT.